The rows below give T cell receptor beta chains drawn from one sample of a study of blood T cell repertoires in COVID-19. Here immunoSEQ multiplex PCR was the method, and the copy in TCRdb shows in-frame clones only, minus some. The table shows about 130,000 clones, with approximately 90% occurring only once. Sequenced sample: PBMCs or T cells enriched from blood (not recorded which). The receptors originated from a man aged 45-60 years who had recovered from COVID-19. Both conserved end residues are part of each CDR3. The D gene is left open where the match is weak. Clone sizes are given selectively: once, few, many, or a class where the clone is expanded.

TRBJ1-4 . TRBD1 TRBV28 CASSPLGQGGEKLFF TGTGCCAGCAGTCCCCTGGGACAGGGGGGCGAAAAACTGTTTTTT
TRBJ1-5 . . TRBV29-1 CSVLLGGNQPQHF TGCAGCGTTCTCTTAGGAGGGAATCAGCCCCAGCATTTT
TRBJ2-1 . . TRBV30 CAWSAVLNEQFF TGTGCCTGGAGTGCCGTTCTAAATGAGCAGTTCTTC
TRBJ1-5 once TRBD1 TRBV7-9 CASSPRDSHQPQHF TGTGCCAGCAGCCCCCGGGACAGCCATCAGCCCCAGCATTTT
TRBJ2-2 . . TRBV7-2 CASSQLSRGPSGELFF TGTGCCAGCAGCCAGCTTAGCCGGGGTCCAAGCGGGGAGCTGTTTTTT
TRBJ2-5 . . TRBV29-1 CSVYFQGGETQYF TGCAGCGTTTATTTTCAGGGAGGAGAGACCCAGTACTTC
TRBJ1-2 . TRBD1 TRBV19 CANLRDRENYGYTF TGTGCCAACCTCCGGGACAGAGAAAACTATGGCTACACCTTC
TRBJ2-1 . TRBD2 TRBV5-4 CASSLGGTSGKGEQFF TGTGCCAGCAGCTTGGGGGGGACTAGCGGTAAAGGTGAGCAGTTCTTC
TRBJ2-2 . . TRBV7-9 CASSPQEQVAGELFF TGTGCCAGCAGCCCTCAAGAGCAGGTTGCAGGGGAGCTGTTTTTT
TRBJ2-3 . TRBD2 TRBV5-4 CASSSRSGGSTDTQYF TGTGCCAGCAGCTCCCGTTCGGGGGGTAGCACAGATACGCAGTATTTT
TRBJ2-3 . TRBD2 TRBV25-1 CASSGGLQRGDYTQYF TGTGCCAGCAGTGGGGGACTGCAGCGGGGGGATTATACGCAGTATTTT
TRBJ2-3 . . TRBV7-9 CASSKLSTDTQYF TGTGCCAGCAGCAAGCTTAGCACAGATACGCAGTATTTT
TRBJ2-3 . . TRBV24-1 CATSDPLGRGSEF TGTGCCACCAGTGACCCTCTGGGCCGCGGGTCGGAATTT
TRBJ2-1 . TRBD2 TRBV28 CASSLLGGNDNEQFF TGTGCCAGCAGTTTACTGGGGGGGAACGACAATGAGCAGTTCTTC
TRBJ1-3 . TRBD1 TRBV7-9 CASSLGQGGNTIYF TGTGCCAGCAGCTTGGGACAGGGAGGAAACACCATATATTTT
TRBJ1-6 . . TRBV13 CASSLRGIDSPLHF TGTGCCAGCAGCTTACGGGGAATTGATTCACCCCTCCACTTT
TRBJ2-2 . . TRBV5-1 CASSRDPQGTGELFF TGCGCCAGCAGCCGGGACCCCCAGGGGACCGGGGAGCTGTTTTTT
TRBJ1-2 . . TRBV7-9 CASSLRARGSNYGYTF TGTGCCAGCAGCTTAAGGGCCAGGGGTTCTAACTATGGCTACACCTTC
TRBJ1-2 . . TRBV4-3 CASSQGANYGYTF TGCGCCAGCAGTCAAGGGGCAAACTATGGCTACACCTTC
TRBJ1-3 . . TRBV15 CATSRRIHGNTIYF TGTGCCACCAGCAGGAGGATACACGGAAACACCATATATTTT
TRBJ2-1 . . TRBV12-3/TRBV12-4 CASSRDFYNEQFF TGTGCCAGCAGCAGGGACTTCTACAATGAGCAGTTCTTC
TRBJ2-1 . TRBD2 TRBV3-1/TRBV3-2 CASSQVPSGAYNEQFF TGTGCCAGCAGCCAAGTTCCTAGCGGGGCCTACAATGAGCAGTTCTTC
TRBJ2-5 . . TRBV12-2 CASRSGLAGGPETQYF TGTGCAAGTCGCTCGGGACTAGCGGGAGGGCCAGAGACCCAGTACTTC
TRBJ1-1 . . TRBV7-9 CASSEKRTENTEAFF TGTGCCAGCAGCGAAAAAAGAACAGAGAACACTGAAGCTTTCTTT
TRBJ1-2 . . TRBV7-8 CASSQNRVNYGYTF TGTGCCAGCAGCCAGAACAGGGTTAACTATGGCTACACCTTC
TRBJ2-5 once TRBD2 TRBV11-3 CASSLGTSGGMETQYF TGTGCCAGCAGCCTCGGGACTAGCGGGGGAATGGAGACCCAGTACTTC
TRBJ2-3 . . TRBV7-2 CASSLGLQGTQYF TGTGCCAGCAGCTTAGGACTCCAGGGAACGCAGTATTTT
TRBJ2-1 once TRBD2 TRBV2 CASTLPSGRNEQFF TGTGCCAGCACTTTGCCTAGCGGGAGAAATGAGCAGTTCTTC
TRBJ1-5 once . TRBV18 CASSPLGGDSNQPQHF TGTGCCAGCTCACCTCTAGGCGGGGATAGCAATCAGCCCCAGCATTTT
TRBJ1-2 . . TRBV24-1 CATSDPGGFGYTF TGTGCCACCAGTGATCCGGGGGGTTTTGGCTACACCTTC
TRBJ1-1 . . TRBV28 CASSLLRTVNTEAFF TGTGCCAGCAGTTTATTGCGGACAGTGAACACTGAAGCTTTCTTT
TRBJ2-6 . TRBD1 TRBV4-1 CASSHRDRGLAGANVLTF TGCGCCAGCAGCCATAGGGACAGGGGGCTGGCTGGGGCCAACGTCCTGACTTTC
TRBJ1-5 once . TRBV3-1/TRBV3-2 CASSPGVGNQPQHF TGTGCCAGCAGCCCGGGGGTCGGCAATCAGCCCCAGCATTTT
TRBJ2-7 . . TRBV12-3/TRBV12-4 CASSLYEHYEQYF TGTGCCAGCAGTTTATACGAACATTACGAGCAGTACTTC
TRBJ1-2 . . TRBV27 CASRLTNGQIYGYTF TGTGCCAGCAGGCTGACAAACGGACAGATCTATGGCTACACCTTC
TRBJ2-6 . . TRBV2 CASRIGRGLVGGANVLTF TGTGCCAGTCGGATCGGGCGGGGGCTAGTCGGTGGGGCCAACGTCCTGACTTTC
TRBJ1-5 . TRBD1 TRBV7-2 CASSLDTGVQPQHF TGTGCCAGCAGCTTAGATACAGGGGTTCAGCCCCAGCATTTT
TRBJ1-6 . . TRBV5-1 CASSLDRAPGSPLHF TGCGCCAGCAGCTTGGACAGGGCGCCTGGGTCACCCCTCCACTTT
TRBJ1-3 . . TRBV2 CASTIGYLDRLSGNTIYF TGTGCCAGCACGATCGGATATTTAGACAGACTCTCTGGAAACACCATATATTTT
TRBJ2-5 . TRBD2 TRBV7-3 CASSPMGSSGNQETQYF TGTGCCAGCAGCCCTATGGGGTCTAGCGGGAACCAAGAGACCCAGTACTTC
TRBJ2-1 . . TRBV7-3 CASSPGLNYNEQFF TGTGCCAGCAGTCCGGGACTCAACTACAATGAGCAGTTCTTC
TRBJ2-6 . . TRBV11-2 CASSWGGSGANVLTF TGTGCCAGCAGCTGGGGCGGCTCTGGGGCCAACGTCCTGACTTTC
TRBJ2-1 . . TRBV5-4 CASSLGRGEQFF TGTGCCAGCAGCCTCGGCAGGGGTGAGCAGTTCTTC
TRBJ1-2 . . TRBV5-1 CASSLVPGSYTF TGCGCCAGCAGCTTGGTCCCAGGAAGCTACACCTTC
TRBJ2-2 once . TRBV18 CASSWTRNTGELFF TGTGCCAGCTCGTGGACACGGAACACCGGGGAGCTGTTTTTT
TRBJ2-1 . TRBD2 TRBV5-8 CASSRGGAVNEQFF TGTGCCAGCAGCCGGGGGGGAGCGGTCAATGAGCAGTTCTTC
TRBJ2-5 . TRBD1 TRBV19 CASSNGDRGRGETQYF TGTGCCAGTAGTAACGGAGACAGGGGGCGCGGAGAGACCCAGTACTTC
TRBJ2-1 once . TRBV6-5 CASRRDAGNEQFF TGTGCCAGCAGGCGGGACGCTGGCAATGAGCAGTTCTTC
TRBJ1-5 . TRBD1 TRBV7-9 CASSSYDRDGNQPQHF TGTGCCAGCAGTTCTTACGACAGGGACGGCAATCAGCCCCAGCATTTT
TRBJ1-4 once TRBD1 TRBV27 CASSNRDSLYEKLFF TGTGCCAGCAGCAACCGGGACAGTCTATATGAAAAACTGTTTTTT
TRBJ1-5 . . TRBV7-2 CASSPGIYSNQPQHF TGTGCCAGCAGCCCAGGGATATATAGCAATCAGCCCCAGCATTTT
TRBJ1-2 . . TRBV7-2 CASSLAVSAGDGYTF TGTGCCAGCAGCTTAGCGGTTAGTGCAGGGGATGGCTACACCTTC
TRBJ2-3 once TRBD2 TRBV5-4 CASSLGVAGASSTDTQYF TGTGCCAGCAGCTTGGGGGTAGCGGGGGCCTCTAGCACAGATACGCAGTATTTT
TRBJ1-6 . TRBD1 TRBV5-5 CASSWGQGNNSPLHF TGTGCCAGCAGCTGGGGACAGGGAAATAATTCACCCCTCCACTTT
TRBJ1-1 . TRBD1 TRBV28 CASSFRQGALLGTEAFF TGTGCCAGCAGTTTCCGACAGGGGGCGCTTTTGGGCACTGAAGCTTTCTTT
TRBJ2-3 few . TRBV28 CASSLTTDTQYF TGTGCCAGCAGTTTAACAACAGATACGCAGTATTTT